This entry features one T cell receptor beta chain sequence. Its antigen is as yet unknown. These data are taken from a study of T cell responses to AZD1222 COVID-19 vaccine. The overall study: Second doses were pooled across both intervals (about 4 or about 12 weeks). Findings and limits, study-wide: There were vaccine-associated CD4 TCRs across spike, dominant at 160-218 and 743-854. Clonal diversity may have been underestimated, and the donors were mostly white British, with more females than males. Epitopes outside B.1.351 and B.1.1.7 mutated regions reportedly drew nearly half of spike TCRs.

Method: immunoSEQ multiplex PCR; TCRdb's copy keeps in-frame clones and lacks some. The data show about 130,000 clones, with about 89% seen just once and under 2% held by the top ten. The V gene lost 1 base and the J gene lost 6 bases, with 6 bases spanning the gap. The germline CDR1 and CDR2 sequences are LGHDT and YNNKEL (reference sequence). The CDR3 extends over 12 amino acids. This sequence joins TRBV3-1 (or the pseudogene TRBV3-2) and TRBJ1-2, with TRBD1 as a possible D gene (5 bases). This TCR came from an adult in good health. The sample consisted of peripheral blood, taken on day 0 of AZD1222 vaccination. CDR3 in amino acids: CASSQVGDGYTF. Written as DNA, the CDR3 is TGTGCCAGCAGCCAAGTAGGGGATGGCTACACCTTC.